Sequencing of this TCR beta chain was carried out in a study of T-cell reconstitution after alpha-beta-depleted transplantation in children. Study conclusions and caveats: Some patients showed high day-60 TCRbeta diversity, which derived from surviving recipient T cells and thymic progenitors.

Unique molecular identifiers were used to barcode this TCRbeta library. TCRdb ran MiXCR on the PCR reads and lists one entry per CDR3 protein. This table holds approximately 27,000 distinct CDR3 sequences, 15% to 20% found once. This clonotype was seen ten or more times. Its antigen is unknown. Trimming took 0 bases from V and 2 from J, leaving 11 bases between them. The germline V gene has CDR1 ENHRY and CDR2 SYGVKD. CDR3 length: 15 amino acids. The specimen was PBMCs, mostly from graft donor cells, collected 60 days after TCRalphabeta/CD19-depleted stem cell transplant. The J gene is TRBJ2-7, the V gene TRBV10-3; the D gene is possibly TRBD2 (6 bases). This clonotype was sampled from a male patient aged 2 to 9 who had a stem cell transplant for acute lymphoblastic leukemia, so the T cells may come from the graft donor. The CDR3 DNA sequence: TGTGCCATCAGTGAGTCGGGAGGACGGGCCTACGAGCAGTACTTC. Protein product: CAISESGGRAYEQYF.